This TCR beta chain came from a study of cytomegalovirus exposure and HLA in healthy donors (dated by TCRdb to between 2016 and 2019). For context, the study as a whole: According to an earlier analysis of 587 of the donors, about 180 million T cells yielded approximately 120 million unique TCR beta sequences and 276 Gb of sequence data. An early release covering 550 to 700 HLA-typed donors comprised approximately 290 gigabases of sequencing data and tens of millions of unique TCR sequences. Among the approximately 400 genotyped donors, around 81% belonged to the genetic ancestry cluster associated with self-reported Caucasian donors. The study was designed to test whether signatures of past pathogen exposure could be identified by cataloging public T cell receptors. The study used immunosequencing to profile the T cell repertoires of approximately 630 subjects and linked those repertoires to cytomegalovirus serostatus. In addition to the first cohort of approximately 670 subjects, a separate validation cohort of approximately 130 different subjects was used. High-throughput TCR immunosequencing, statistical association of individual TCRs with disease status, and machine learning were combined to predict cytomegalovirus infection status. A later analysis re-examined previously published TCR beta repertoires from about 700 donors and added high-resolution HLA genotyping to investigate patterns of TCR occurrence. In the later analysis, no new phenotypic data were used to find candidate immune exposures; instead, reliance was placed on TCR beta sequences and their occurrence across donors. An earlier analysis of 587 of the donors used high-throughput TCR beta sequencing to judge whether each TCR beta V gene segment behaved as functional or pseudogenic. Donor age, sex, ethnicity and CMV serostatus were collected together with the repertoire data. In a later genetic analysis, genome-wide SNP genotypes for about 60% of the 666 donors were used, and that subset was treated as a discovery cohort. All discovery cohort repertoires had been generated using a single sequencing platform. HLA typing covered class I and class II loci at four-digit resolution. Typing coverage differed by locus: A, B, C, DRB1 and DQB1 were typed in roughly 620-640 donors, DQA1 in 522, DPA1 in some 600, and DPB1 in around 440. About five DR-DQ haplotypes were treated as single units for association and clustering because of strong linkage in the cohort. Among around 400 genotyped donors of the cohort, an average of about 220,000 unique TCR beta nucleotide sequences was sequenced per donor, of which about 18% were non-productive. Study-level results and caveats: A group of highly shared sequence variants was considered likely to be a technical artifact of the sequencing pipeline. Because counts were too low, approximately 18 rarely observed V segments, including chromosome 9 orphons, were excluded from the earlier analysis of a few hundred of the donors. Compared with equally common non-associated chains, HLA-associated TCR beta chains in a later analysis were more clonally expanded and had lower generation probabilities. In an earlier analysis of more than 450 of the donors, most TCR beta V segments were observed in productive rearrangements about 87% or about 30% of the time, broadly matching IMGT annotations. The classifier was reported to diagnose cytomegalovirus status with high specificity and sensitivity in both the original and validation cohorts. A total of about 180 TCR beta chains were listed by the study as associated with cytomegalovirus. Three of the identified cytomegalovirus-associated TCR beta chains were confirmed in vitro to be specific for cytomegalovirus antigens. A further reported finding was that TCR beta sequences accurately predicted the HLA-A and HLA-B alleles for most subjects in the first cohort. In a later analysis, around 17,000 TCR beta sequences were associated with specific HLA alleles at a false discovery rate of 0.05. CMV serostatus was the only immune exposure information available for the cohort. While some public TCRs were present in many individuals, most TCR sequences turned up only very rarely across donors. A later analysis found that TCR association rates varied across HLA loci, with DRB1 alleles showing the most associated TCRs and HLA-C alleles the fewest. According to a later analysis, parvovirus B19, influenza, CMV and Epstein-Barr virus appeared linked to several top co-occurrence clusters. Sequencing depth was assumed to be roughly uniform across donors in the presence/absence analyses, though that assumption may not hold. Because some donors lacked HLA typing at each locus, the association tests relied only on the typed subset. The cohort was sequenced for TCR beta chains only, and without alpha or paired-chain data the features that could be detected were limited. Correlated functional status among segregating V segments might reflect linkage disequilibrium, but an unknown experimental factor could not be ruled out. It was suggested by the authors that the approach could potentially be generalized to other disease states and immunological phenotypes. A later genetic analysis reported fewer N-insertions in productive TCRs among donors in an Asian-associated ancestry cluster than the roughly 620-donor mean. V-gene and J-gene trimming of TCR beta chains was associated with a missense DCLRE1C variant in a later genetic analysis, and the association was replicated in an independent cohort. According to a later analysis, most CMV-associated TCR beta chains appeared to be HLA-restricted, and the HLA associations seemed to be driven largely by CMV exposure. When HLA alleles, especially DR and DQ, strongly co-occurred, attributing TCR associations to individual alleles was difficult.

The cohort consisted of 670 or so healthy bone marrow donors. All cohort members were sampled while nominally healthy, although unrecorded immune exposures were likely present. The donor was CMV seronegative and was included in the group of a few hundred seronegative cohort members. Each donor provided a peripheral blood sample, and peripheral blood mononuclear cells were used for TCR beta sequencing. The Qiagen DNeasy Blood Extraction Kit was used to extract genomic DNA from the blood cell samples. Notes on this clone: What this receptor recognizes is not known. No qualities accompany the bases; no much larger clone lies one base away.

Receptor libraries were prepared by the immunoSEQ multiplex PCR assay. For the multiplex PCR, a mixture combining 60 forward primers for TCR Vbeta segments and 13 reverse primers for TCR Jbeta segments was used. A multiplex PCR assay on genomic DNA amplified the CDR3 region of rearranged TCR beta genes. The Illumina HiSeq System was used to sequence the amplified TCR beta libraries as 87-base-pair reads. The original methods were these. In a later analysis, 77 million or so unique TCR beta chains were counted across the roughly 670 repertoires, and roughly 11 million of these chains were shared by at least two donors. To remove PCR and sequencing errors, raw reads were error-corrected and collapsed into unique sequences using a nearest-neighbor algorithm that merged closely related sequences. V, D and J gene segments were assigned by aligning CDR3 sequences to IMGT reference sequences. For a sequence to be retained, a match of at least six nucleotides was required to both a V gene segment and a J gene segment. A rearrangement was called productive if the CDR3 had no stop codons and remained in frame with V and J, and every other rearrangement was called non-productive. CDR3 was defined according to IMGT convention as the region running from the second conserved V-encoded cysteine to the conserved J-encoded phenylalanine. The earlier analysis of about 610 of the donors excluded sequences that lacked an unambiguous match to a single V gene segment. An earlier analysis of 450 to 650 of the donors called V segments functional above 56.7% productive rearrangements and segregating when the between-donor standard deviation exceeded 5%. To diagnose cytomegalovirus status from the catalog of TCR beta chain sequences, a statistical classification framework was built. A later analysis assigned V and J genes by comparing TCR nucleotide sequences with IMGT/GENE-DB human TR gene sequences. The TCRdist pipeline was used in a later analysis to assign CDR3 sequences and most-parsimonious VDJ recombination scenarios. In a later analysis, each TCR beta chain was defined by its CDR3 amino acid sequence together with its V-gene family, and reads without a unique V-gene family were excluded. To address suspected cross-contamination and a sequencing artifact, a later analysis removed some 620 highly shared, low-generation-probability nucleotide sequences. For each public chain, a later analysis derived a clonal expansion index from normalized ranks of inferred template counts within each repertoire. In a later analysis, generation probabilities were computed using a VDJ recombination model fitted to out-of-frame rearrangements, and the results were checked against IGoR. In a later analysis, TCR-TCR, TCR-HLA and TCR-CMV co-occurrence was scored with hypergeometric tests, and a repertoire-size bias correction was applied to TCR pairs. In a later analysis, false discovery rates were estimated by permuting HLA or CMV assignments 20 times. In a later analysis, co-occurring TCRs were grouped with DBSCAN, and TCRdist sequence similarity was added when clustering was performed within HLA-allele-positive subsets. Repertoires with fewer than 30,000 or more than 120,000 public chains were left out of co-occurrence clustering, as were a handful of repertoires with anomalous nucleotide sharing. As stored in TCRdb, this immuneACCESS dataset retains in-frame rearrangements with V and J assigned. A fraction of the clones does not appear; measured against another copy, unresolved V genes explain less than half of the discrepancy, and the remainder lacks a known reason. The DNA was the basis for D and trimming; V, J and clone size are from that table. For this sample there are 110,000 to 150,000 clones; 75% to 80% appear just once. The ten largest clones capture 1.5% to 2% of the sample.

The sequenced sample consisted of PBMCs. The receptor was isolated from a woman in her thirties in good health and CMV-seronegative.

The CDR3: CASSVGTGQGSYEQYF. DNA sequence: TGTGCCAGCAGCGTTGGGACGGGACAGGGGTCCTACGAGCAGTACTTC. This receptor chain uses TRBV9 and TRBJ2-7; the central 10 bases match TRBD1. CDR1 and CDR2 are read off the germline V gene as SGDLS and YYNGEE. For this chain, trimming is 2 bases at the V end and 1 base at the J end, and the number of junction bases without a gene match is 6. There are 16 amino acids in the CDR3, from cysteine to phenylalanine inclusive. The CDR3 DNA has 48 bases and is translated from base 1.